This T cell receptor (beta chain) appears in the sequencing data of a study of CD8 T cells in Susac syndrome. This CDR3 has 17 residues. Germline assignment: CDR1 SQVTM and CDR2 ANQGSEA. V gave up 6 bases and J gave up 0 bases, with 18 bases separating them. TCR beta sequencing covered blood CD8+ and CD4+ T cells. The multiple sclerosis controls were treatment-naive patients affected by stable or active relapsing-remitting disease. Negative isolation was applied to CD8+ and CD4+ T cells, and FACS enrichment was applied to TEMRA cells. RNA was extracted with the RNeasy kit, and a quantity of roughly 0.5 to 1 ug was reverse transcribed using random hexamers. By means of immunoSEQ multiplex PCR, TCR beta CDR3 spanning 54 Vbeta and 13 Jbeta underwent amplification. TCRdb reanalysed the immunoSEQ multiplex PCR reads using MiXCR and keeps one entry per CDR3 protein. The sample contains a few hundred thousand distinct CDR3 sequences, 95% of which appear only once.

The sample comprised CD4+ T cells from PBMCs. The clonotype comes from a human donor with multiple sclerosis. V usage is TRBV29-1 and J usage is TRBJ2-6, with D perhaps matching TRBD1 or TRBD2 (5 bases each). CDR3 sequence reads: CSVTWTRTSSGANVLTF. The CDR3 DNA follows: TGCAGCGTAACCTGGACAAGAACTAGCTCTGGGGCCAACGTCCTGACTTTC.